This passage covers 5 T cell receptor beta chains from one sample sequenced in a study of OX40 agonist ivuxolimab in advanced cancers. The data were produced by immunoSEQ multiplex PCR, yet TCRdb's version contains in-frame clones alone and is incomplete. The repertoire holds around 53,000 clones, with about 85% as singletons. Sequenced here: CD4+ or CD8+ T cells sorted from blood, sampled in a trial of the OX40 agonist ivuxolimab. All receptors derive from an adult with an advanced solid tumor such as melanoma, head and neck, liver or kidney cancer.

The V and J genes are TRBV14 and TRBJ2-1, with unresolved D. Between the trimmed V and J ends, which lost 1 base and 0 bases, there was a span of 7 bases. Germline V gives CDR1 SGHDN, CDR2 FVKESK. The CDR3 length is 15 residues. In DNA, the CDR3 is TGTGCCAGCAGCCAAGTGGAGAGCTCCTACAATGAGCAGTTCTTC. Translated, it gives CASSQVESSYNEQFF.

V and J are TRBV15 and TRBJ2-1; TRBD1 matches 8 bases. The germline V gene has CDR1 LNHNV and CDR2 YYDKDF (reference sequence). After removal of 0 bases from V and 6 bases from J, the junction contained 7 bases not matched to a gene. The length of the CDR3 is 16 residues. The CDR3 DNA is TGTGCCACCAGCAGAGATCGACAGGGGACGGGCAATGAGCAGTTCTTC. Translated: CATSRDRQGTGNEQFF.

CDR3 nucleotide sequence: TGTGCCAGCAGCCCCGAGGATGGGGCCAACGTCCTGACTTTC. Protein: CASSPEDGANVLTF. The chain joins TRBV7-9 to TRBJ2-6, with D uncertain. This CDR3 has 14 residues. The germline V gene encodes CDR1 SEHNR and CDR2 FQNEAQ (reference sequence). V dropped 5 bases and J dropped 3 bases, with 8 bases sitting between them.

V gene TRBV21-1 combines with J gene TRBJ1-1. TRBV21-1 is listed as a pseudogene. This CDR3 has 15 amino acids. CDR3: CASSLGTDSNTEAFF. DNA for the CDR3: TGTGCCAGCAGCCTCGGAACGGATTCTAACACTGAAGCTTTCTTT.

This chain connects TRBV27 to TRBJ2-2, with 7 nucleotides matching TRBD1. The germline gives CDR1 MNHEY, CDR2 SMNVEV (reference sequence). Trimming at V came to 5 bases and at J to 4 bases, leaving 7 bases not matched to a gene. This CDR3 contains 15 residues. CDR3 DNA: TGTGCCAGCAGTCTCAGGGGGATGACCACCGGGGAGCTGTTTTTT. This translates into CASSLRGMTTGELFF.